Presented here are 32 T cell receptor beta chains from one specimen sequenced in a study of blood T cell repertoires in COVID-19. This table comes from immunoSEQ multiplex PCR, and its TCRdb copy is limited to in-frame clones, with some not included. The sample contains over 200,000 clones, around 80% of which appear only once. Sequencing input: peripheral blood. The receptor source for this set is a human donor in a cohort sampled during active COVID-19.

The rearrangement links TRBV3-1 (or the pseudogene TRBV3-2) to TRBJ1-2, with 8 positions matching TRBD1. From germline, CDR1 is LGHDT and CDR2 YNNKEL (reference sequence). The junction had 4 bases not matched to a gene; V was cut back by 5 bases and J by 5 bases. The CDR3 consists of 13 residues. In DNA form, the CDR3 reads TGTGCCAGCAGCGACAGGGGCCTGTATGGCTACACCTTC. This codes for CASSDRGLYGYTF.

In its sample, this clone was seen many times. The J gene is TRBJ1-1, the V gene TRBV14; possible D gene TRBD1, 6 bases. There are 14 residues in the CDR3. Germline V gene lookup returns CDR1 SGHDN and CDR2 FVKESK. V gave up 3 bases and J gave up 5 bases, with 13 bases separating them. Here the CDR3 DNA reads TGTGCCAGCAGCCACGGGGTCAGGGGAACTGAAGCTTTCTTT. Protein product: CASSHGVRGTEAFF.

This chain links TRBV27 with TRBJ2-2; possible D gene TRBD2, 6 bases. The V end was cut by 6 bases, the J end by 6 bases, with 17 bases between. Germline V lookup: CDR1 MNHEY, CDR2 SMNVEV (reference sequence). The CDR3 totals 15 residues. DNA of the CDR3: TGTGCCAGCAGAATAGGAGGGCCCTGGGCCGGGGAGCTGTTTTTT. This translates into CASRIGGPWAGELFF.

The J gene is TRBJ2-7, the V gene TRBV11-2; TRBD1 is a possible D gene (6 bases). V was trimmed by 6 bases and J by 6 bases, leaving 12 bases between them. The V gene's germline CDR1 is SGHAT and CDR2 FQNNGV. This CDR3 is 12 amino acids long. This CDR3 is CASSSQGIEQYF. The CDR3 DNA reads TGTGCCAGCAGTTCACAGGGTATCGAGCAGTACTTC.

This clone was counted once. The genes are TRBV5-6 and TRBJ2-1; TRBD2 aligns across 7 bases. Germline assignment: CDR1 SGHDT and CDR2 YYEEEE. CDR3 length equals 17 residues. Trimming at V came to 6 bases and at J to 3 bases, leaving 15 bases not matched to a gene. Here the CDR3 DNA reads TGTGCCAGCACCCCCTCGGGGGGACGAACCATCTACAATGAGCAGTTCTTC. This gives the protein CASTPSGGRTIYNEQFF.

The rearrangement links TRBV5-4 to TRBJ1-1, with a tentative D call TRBD1 (6 bases). Germline V lookup: CDR1 SGHNT, CDR2 YYREEE (reference sequence). The CDR3 contains 14 residues. The germline V and J ends were trimmed by 7 bases and 3 bases, with 16 bases remaining between them. CDR3 in DNA: TGTGCCAGCTCCCCTAGGGGGAGGGACACTGAAGCTTTCTTT. Translated: CASSPRGRDTEAFF.

This sequence joins TRBV28 and TRBJ1-2; D remains unclear. Germline assignment: CDR1 MDHEN and CDR2 SYDVKM. Deletions cut 6 bases from V and 2 bases from J, with 13 bases between. The CDR3 totals 14 residues. The CDR3 is CASSPPARNYGYTF. CDR3 coding DNA: TGTGCCAGCAGCCCCCCCGCGAGGAACTATGGCTACACCTTC.

This sequence joins TRBV19 and TRBJ1-4; D unresolved. V was clipped by 3 bases and J by 1 base, with 9 bases between them. The germline gives CDR1 LNHDA, CDR2 SQIVND (reference sequence). The CDR3 consists of 15 residues. CDR3 region: CASSIVHGTNEKLFF. In DNA, the CDR3 is TGTGCCAGTAGTATTGTCCACGGAACTAATGAAAAACTGTTTTTT.

V gene TRBV9 combines with J gene TRBJ2-1; 7 bases agree with TRBD2. V dropped 2 bases and J dropped 4; count of bases not matched to a gene: 6. Germline CDR1 is SGDLS and CDR2 is YYNGEE. There are 15 residues in the CDR3. In nucleotides, the CDR3 is TGTGCCAGCAGCGTCCGGGACTACCAATACAATGAGCAGTTCTTC. Its protein product is CASSVRDYQYNEQFF.

The rearrangement links TRBV5-1 to TRBJ1-6; D is undetermined. V was shortened by 1 base and J by 4 bases, with 6 bases between the two germline ends. This CDR3 is 14 amino acids long. CDR1 SGHRS and CDR2 YFSETQ come from the germline V gene. The CDR3 bases are TGCGCCAGCAGCTTGTCAGATTATAATTCACCCCTCCACTTT. Amino acid sequence: CASSLSDYNSPLHF.

The CDR3, as DNA: TGTGCCAGCAGTTCCCTGACTAGCGGGAGGAGCAACGAGCAGTACTTC. It translates to CASSSLTSGRSNEQYF. This chain uses TRBV6-5 with TRBJ2-7; 13 nucleotides align to TRBD2. There are 16 residues in the CDR3. Trimming removed 4 bases from V and 5 bases from J; junction bases left unmatched: 8. CDR1 is MNHEY and CDR2 is SVGAGI in the germline V gene.

In its sample, this clone was seen once. This sequence joins TRBV7-2 and TRBJ2-7; perhaps TRBD2 as D (6 bases). V lost 5 bases and J 7 bases, leaving 21 bases between the germline ends. The germline V gene encodes CDR1 SGHTA and CDR2 FQGNSA. The CDR3 is 15 amino acids. DNA for the CDR3: TGTGCCAGCAGCAGCCAGCCCCTAGCGACGGGGGAGCAGTACTTC. This gives the protein CASSSQPLATGEQYF.

The chain combines TRBV30 with TRBJ2-5, with TRBD2 matching over 7 bases. Germline V CDR1 and CDR2: GTSNPN, SVGIG (reference sequence). The CDR3 totals 14 residues. V lost 4 bases and J lost 1; bases outside the gene matches: 6. The CDR3 spells CAWTALAVQETQYF. The CDR3 bases are TGTGCCTGGACCGCTCTAGCGGTCCAAGAGACCCAGTACTTC.

This clone appeared a single time. J is TRBJ2-7 and V is TRBV3-1 (or the pseudogene TRBV3-2); tentative D call: TRBD2 (6 bases). The V and J ends lost 4 bases and 1 base respectively, with 17 bases between them. This CDR3 has 16 residues. Germline CDR1 is LGHDT and CDR2 is YNNKEL (reference sequence). The CDR3 nucleotides read TGTGCCAGCAGCCCGTTCGGGGGTGCGGTTTCCTACGAGCAGTACTTC. It encodes CASSPFGGAVSYEQYF.

V and J are TRBV5-8 and TRBJ2-7; D not certain. V lost 0 bases and J 3 bases, leaving 10 bases between the germline ends. The CDR3 runs to 14 residues. CDR1 SGHTS and CDR2 YDEGEE come from the germline V gene. CDR3 loop: CASSLGQVNYEQYF. CDR3 DNA sequence: TGTGCCAGCAGCTTGGGGCAGGTTAACTACGAGCAGTACTTC. The complete variable domain, with remaining parts taken from reference TRBV5-8 and TRBJ2-7, reads EAGVTQSPTHLIKTRGQQATLRCSPISGHTSVYWYQQALGLGLQFLLWYDEGEERNRGNFPPRFSGRQFPNYSSELNVNALELEDSALYLCASSLGQVNYEQYFGPGTRLTVT.

This clone was detected only a few times. The V and J genes are TRBV27 and TRBJ1-1, with TRBD1 identical over 7 bases. Germline CDR1 and CDR2: MNHEY and SMNVEV (reference sequence). The V gene end was trimmed by 8 bases and the J gene end by 2 bases; junction bases not matched to a gene: 5. The CDR3 spans 13 residues. The CDR3 loop reads CASGDRDNTEAFF. In DNA, the CDR3 is TGTGCCAGCGGAGACAGGGATAACACTGAAGCTTTCTTT.

The V and J genes are TRBV4-3 and TRBJ1-1, with D possibly matching TRBD1 (5 bases). This CDR3 spans 16 amino acids. Germline V gene data show CDR1 as LGHNA and CDR2 as YSLEER. V was pared by 0 bases and J by 2 bases, with 13 bases between. CDR3 in amino acids: CASSQDLGQANTEAFF. The DNA of the CDR3 is TGCGCCAGCAGCCAAGATCTGGGGCAGGCAAACACTGAAGCTTTCTTT.

V is TRBV6-5 and J is TRBJ2-1, with D tentatively TRBD2 (5 bases). CDR3 length: 15 amino acids. The germline V gene has CDR1 MNHEY and CDR2 SVGAGI. V shed 2 bases and J shed 2 bases, with 10 bases lying between them. CDR3 sequence reads: CASSYRRAPYNEQFF. CDR3 sequence (DNA): TGTGCCAGCAGTTACAGGCGGGCCCCCTACAATGAGCAGTTCTTC.

This rearrangement joins TRBV21-1 to TRBJ2-7; the table gives TRBD2 as D, unverified against the DNA. TRBV21-1 counts as a pseudogene. The CDR3 loop spans 16 amino acids. The CDR3 sequence: CASSKDLTGISYEQYF. CDR3 in DNA: TGTGCCAGCAGCAAAGATTTGACGGGTATTAGCTACGAGCAGTACTTC.

There are a few counts of this clone. The CDR3 sequence: CASTLVGLLTDTQYF. In DNA, the CDR3 is TGTGCCAGCACCCTTGTAGGACTACTCACAGATACGCAGTATTTT. This rearrangement joins TRBV7-8 to TRBJ2-3, with D possibly TRBD2 on 6 matching bases. The CDR3 has 15 amino acids. The V and J ends lost 7 bases and 2 bases respectively, with 16 bases between them. CDR1 SGHVS and CDR2 FQNEAQ come from the germline V gene. Filled out from reference TRBV7-8 and TRBJ2-3, the complete variable domain reads GAGVSQSPRYKVAKRGQDVALRCDPISGHVSLFWYQQALGQGPEFLTYFQNEAQLDKSGLPSDRFFAERPEGSVSTLKIQRTQQEDSAVYLCASTLVGLLTDTQYFGPGTRLTVL.

In DNA form, the CDR3 reads TGTGCCAGCAGCCGGGACAGGGGGTTAGATACGCAGTATTTT. Encoded protein: CASSRDRGLDTQYF. This sequence joins TRBV6-5 and TRBJ2-3, with 11 bases that match TRBD1. CDR3 length equals 14 residues. CDR1 and CDR2 (germline): MNHEY, SVGAGI. V trimming: 6 bases; J trimming: 5 bases; junction bases outside the gene matches: 4.

CDR3 bases: TGTGCCAGCTCAGCGACCACCGGGGTCTCTGAAGCTTTCTTT. It is translated as CASSATTGVSEAFF. The V gene is TRBV18, the J gene TRBJ1-1, with D hard to call. Per the germline V gene, CDR1 is KGHSH and CDR2 is LQKENI. The germline V and J ends were trimmed by 5 bases and 6 bases, with 16 bases remaining between them. This CDR3 contains 14 residues. Full variable domain (outside the CDR3, taken from reference TRBV18 and TRBJ1-1): NAGVMQNPRHLVRRRGQEARLRCSPMKGHSHVYWYRQLPEEGLKFMVYLQKENIIDESGMPKERFSAEFPKEGPSILRIQQVVRGDSAAYFCASSATTGVSEAFFGQGTRLTVV.

The table lists this clone with a count of one. The chain has TRBV4-1 and TRBJ1-2, with 9 bases matching TRBD1. The CDR3 is 16 amino acids. V shed 0 bases, J shed 8 bases, and the junction held 10 bases outside the gene matches. Germline CDR1 reads MGHRA; CDR2 reads YSYEKL. This CDR3 reads CASSQDGTGRRSGYTF. CDR3 sequence (DNA): TGCGCCAGCAGCCAAGATGGGACAGGGAGGAGGAGCGGCTACACCTTC.

The rearrangement uses TRBV5-4 and TRBJ1-4; D gene ambiguous. Per germline, CDR1 SGHNT and CDR2 YYREEE (reference sequence). The CDR3 contains 15 residues. Trimming stripped 4 bases from V and 9 bases from J, with 19 bases between. The CDR3 is CASSPDSSNGQKLFF. CDR3 nucleotides: TGTGCCAGCAGCCCAGACTCCTCGAACGGTCAAAAACTGTTTTTT.

This rearrangement joins TRBV7-3 to TRBJ2-2; 11 bases line up with TRBD2. V lost 3 bases to trimming and J lost 7 bases; unmatched junction nucleotides: 4. Germline loops: CDR1 SGHTA, CDR2 FQGTGA. The CDR3 is made up of 15 amino acids. CDR3 sequence: CASSFLAGGLGELFF. The DNA of the CDR3 is TGTGCCAGCAGCTTCCTAGCGGGAGGTCTCGGGGAGCTGTTTTTT.

The chain links TRBV11-1 to TRBJ1-1; 7 bases agree with TRBD1. The CDR3 covers 14 residues. The germline V gene encodes CDR1 SGHAT and CDR2 FQDESV (reference sequence). Losses at the gene ends were 5 bases for V and 1 base for J; bases not matched to a gene: 4. The CDR3 protein is CASSPQGSNTEAFF. The CDR3 DNA sequence: TGTGCCAGCAGCCCACAGGGGTCGAACACTGAAGCTTTCTTT.

This clone was counted a single time. The V and J genes are TRBV11-2 and TRBJ2-2; D might be TRBD2 (6 bases). In germline, CDR1 is SGHAT, CDR2 FQNNGV. Trimming pared 5 bases from V and 4 bases from J, leaving 17 bases between. The CDR3 is made up of 16 amino acids. CDR3 in DNA: TGTGCCAGCAGCCTGGGGGGTAGCTTACTCACCGGGGAGCTGTTTTTT. This gives the protein CASSLGGSLLTGELFF.

The chain is built from TRBV5-1 and TRBJ2-6; D might be TRBD1 (6 bases). This CDR3 region has 19 residues. CDR1 and CDR2 (germline): SGHRS, YFSETQ. V lost 0 bases and J lost 0, with 16 bases in between. CDR3 bases: TGCGCCAGCAGCTTGGGGCTCCGGGACACCAGCTCTGGGGCCAACGTCCTGACTTTC. The encoded protein is CASSLGLRDTSSGANVLTF.

For this clone: Germline and junction disagree at one end, which may indicate a read error. CDR3 protein: CASSQDRFRVF. The DNA of the CDR3 is TGCGCCAGCAGCCAAGATCGGTTTAGAGTCTTC. The chain links TRBV4-3 to TRBJ2-1; D ambiguous. Per the germline V gene, CDR1 is LGHNA and CDR2 is YSLEER. The CDR3 has 11 residues.

On this clone itself: Other DNA sequences from this sample encode an identical CDR3 as well. The genes are TRBV6-6 and TRBJ1-2; 7 positions agree with TRBD1. The CDR3 consists of 14 residues. Trimming removed 0 bases from V and 8 bases from J; junction bases left unmatched: 6. The V gene's germline CDR1 is MNHNY and CDR2 SVGAGI (reference sequence). The chain's CDR3 is CASSYSGQGGGYTF. The CDR3 region has the DNA TGTGCCAGCAGTTACTCGGGGCAGGGGGGAGGCTACACCTTC.

The chain employs TRBV5-6 and TRBJ2-3, with a weak D call TRBD2 (5 bases). V dropped 1 base and J dropped 2 bases, with 20 bases sitting between them. This CDR3 contains 18 residues. Germline CDR1 and CDR2: SGHDT and YYEEEE. The CDR3 protein is CASSLTSLRFHVTDTQYF. DNA of the CDR3: TGTGCCAGCAGCTTGACTAGTCTCAGATTCCATGTCACAGATACGCAGTATTTT.

This clone was seen a handful of times. This chain connects TRBV6-5 to TRBJ2-1; 13 nucleotides agree with TRBD2. V trimming: 6 bases; J trimming: 7 bases; junction bases outside the gene matches: 3. Germline V gene lookup returns CDR1 MNHEY and CDR2 SVGAGI. This CDR3 has 14 residues. The CDR3 sequence is CASSRTSGRNEQFF. DNA for the CDR3: TGTGCCAGCAGCAGGACTAGCGGGAGAAATGAGCAGTTCTTC.